The T cell receptor beta chain described here comes from a study of patients with pleural tuberculosis. This CDR3 has 17 amino acids. CDR1 is SNHLY, CDR2 FYNNEI, per germline. The ends were cut back, 7 bases at V and 0 bases at J, with 19 bases in the middle. TCRdb passed the reads through MiXCR, listing each CDR3 protein once. The sample lists some 29,000 distinct CDR3 sequences, under 20% occurring once. The sequencing input was peripheral blood. This chain links TRBV2 with TRBJ2-1; D call uncertain. The TCR was taken from a human donor with pleural tuberculosis. Written as DNA, the CDR3 is TGTGCCAGCATTCCCGGCGATGGGGTCCCCTCCTACAATGAGCAGTTCTTC. This codes for CASIPGDGVPSYNEQFF.